Listed below are T cell receptor beta chains from one sample, sequenced in a study of early T cells in non-severe SARS-CoV-2 infection. Each CDR3 protein gets one entry after TCRdb re-called the 5' RACE reads with MiXCR. The sample has about 69,000 distinct CDR3 sequences; roughly 9.4% are singletons. The sequencing sample was made of whole blood. The source of these receptors is an adult who was a healthcare worker with PCR-confirmed SARS-CoV-2 infection or an uninfected control (not recorded which). Each CDR3 is given with its conserved first and last residue. D genes are given only for firm matches. Not every row has a clone size; where given, it reads once, few, many or a size class.

v_gene	j_gene	d_gene	abundance	CDR3nt	CDR3aa
TRBV20-1	TRBJ1-1	-	-	TGCAGTGCCTATCCGAAGGCGGGGGGCGCGTTTGACACTGAAGCTTTCTTT	CSAYPKAGGAFDTEAFF
TRBV2	TRBJ2-1	-	-	TGTGCCAGCAGTGGAGACGACGAGGGTGAGCAGTTCTTC	CASSGDDEGEQFF
TRBV20-1	TRBJ2-4	TRBD1	-	TGCAGTGCACCAAGACAGGGAACAGCCAAAAACATTCAGTACTTC	CSAPRQGTAKNIQYF
TRBV7-2	TRBJ2-3	-	many	TGTGCCAGCAGCTTTCCAGCGAGAGATACGCAGTATTTT	CASSFPARDTQYF
TRBV6-1	TRBJ2-5	-	-	TGTGCCAGCAGTGGACCACGGCAAGAGACCCAGTACTTC	CASSGPRQETQYF
TRBV6-6	TRBJ2-3	TRBD1	few	TGTGCCAGCAGTTACTCGGACAGGGTGGGCACAGATACGCAGTATTTT	CASSYSDRVGTDTQYF
TRBV20-1	TRBJ2-1	-	few	TGCAGTGCTAGGTACCAATGGGAAGGCAGGGTAATCAATGAGCAGTTCTTC	CSARYQWEGRVINEQFF
TRBV15	TRBJ2-1	-	many	TGTGCCACCAGCAGAGACGGGTGGAATGAGCAGTTCTTC	CATSRDGWNEQFF
TRBV5-1	TRBJ1-1	-	many	TGCGCCAGCAGCTTGACGGGGTCGGACACTGAAGCTTTCTTT	CASSLTGSDTEAFF
TRBV7-2	TRBJ2-5	-	few	TGTGCCAGCACCATTGCGACAGTCGTTTCGCCCATGGCCCAGTACTTC	CASTIATVVSPMAQYF
TRBV4-2	TRBJ2-1	-	many	TGTGCCAGCAGCCAGGTGGGCACATCGGCTAATGAGCAGTTCTTC	CASSQVGTSANEQFF
TRBV29-1	TRBJ2-3	-	-	TGCAGCGCCGGTCGGGACGGCACAGATACGCAGTATTTT	CSAGRDGTDTQYF
TRBV10-2	TRBJ1-5	-	-	TGCGCCAGCAGTGAGTCTGGGCAGGGCAATCAGCCCCAGCATTTT	CASSESGQGNQPQHF
TRBV6-2/TRBV6-3	TRBJ2-1	TRBD2	-	TGTGCCAGCAGTTATCAGAGCGGGAGGCAACACAATGAGCAGTTCTTC	CASSYQSGRQHNEQFF
TRBV7-9	TRBJ1-6	-	-	TGTGCCAGCAGCTTAGACTCACCCCTCCACTTT	CASSLDSPLHF
TRBV7-2	TRBJ2-1	-	-	TGTGCCAGCAGCTTAGTAACGGGAGACGCTGAGCAGTTCTTC	CASSLVTGDAEQFF
TRBV5-5	TRBJ1-4	-	-	TGTGCCAGCAGCTTCGGGGGTATTAGTGAAAAACTGTTTTTT	CASSFGGISEKLFF
TRBV19	TRBJ2-2	-	many	TGTGCCAGTTATACCCCCGGGGCCGGGGAGCTGTTTTTT	CASYTPGAGELFF
TRBV18	TRBJ1-1	TRBD1	few	TGTGCCAGCTCACCACCGAACAGGGGGCTTACTGAAGCTTTCTTT	CASSPPNRGLTEAFF
TRBV29-1	TRBJ2-3	-	few	TGCAGCGTCGGGACGGTTGATACGCAGTATTTT	CSVGTVDTQYF
TRBV4-1	TRBJ1-6	-	-	TGCGCCAGCAGCCAAGGAACAGACGATAATTCACCCCTCCACTTT	CASSQGTDDNSPLHF
TRBV7-2	TRBJ1-1	-	few	TGTGCCAGCGCCAGTTTGTCGGAAGCTTTCTTT	CASASLSEAFF
TRBV5-8	TRBJ2-3	-	-	TGTGCCAGCAGCTTGGCTGGGGGTGCCGGATTCACAGATACGCAGTATTTT	CASSLAGGAGFTDTQYF
TRBV5-4	TRBJ2-1	-	few	TGTGCCAGCAGCTTAAAATCAGGGAAGGATGAGCAGTTCTTC	CASSLKSGKDEQFF
TRBV4-1	TRBJ2-7	-	many	TGCGCCAGCAGCCAAGCTAGAGCTTCCTACGAGCAGTACTTC	CASSQARASYEQYF
TRBV7-9	TRBJ2-2	-	many	TGTGCCAGCAGCTTCGGCGGGGCGACCGGGGAGCTGTTTTTT	CASSFGGATGELFF
TRBV20-1	TRBJ2-1	-	many	TGCAGTGCTAGAGATTTCCTCCGCCTCTCCTACAATGAGCAGTTCTTC	CSARDFLRLSYNEQFF
TRBV5-1	TRBJ2-1	TRBD2	-	TGCGCCAGCAGCCCGGAGCGGGGGGAGCAGTTCTTC	CASSPERGEQFF
TRBV7-3	TRBJ2-3	-	-	TGTGCCAGCAGCCCTAGGCTGACACACACAGATACGCAGTATTTT	CASSPRLTHTDTQYF
TRBV7-8	TRBJ1-1	-	few	TGTGCCAGCAGCCCCCGAACAGGGAAAGTCACTGAAGCTTTCTTT	CASSPRTGKVTEAFF
TRBV10-3	TRBJ2-7	TRBD2	many	TGTGCCATCAGTGAAGGACTAGCGGTTACCTACGAGCAGTACTTC	CAISEGLAVTYEQYF
TRBV12-2	TRBJ2-3	-	many	TGTGCAAGTCGCTTAGTTCCTAGCGGGAGGGCTGTGGTAGCAGATACGCAGTATTTT	CASRLVPSGRAVVADTQYF
TRBV6-5	TRBJ2-1	-	many	TGTGCCAGCAGTTACGACTGGGGGAGCAATGAGCAGTTCTTC	CASSYDWGSNEQFF
TRBV7-8	TRBJ1-6	-	many	TGTGCCAGCAGCTTACGAGTAGGCTTGGATTCACCCCTCCACTTT	CASSLRVGLDSPLHF
TRBV12-3/TRBV12-4	TRBJ2-3	TRBD1	many	TGTGCCAGCAGACTCGGGACAGAATTCACAGATACGCAGTATTTT	CASRLGTEFTDTQYF
TRBV7-6	TRBJ2-1	-	few	TGTGCCAGCAGCTTAGGTACCTCAAAATGGGATGAGCAGTTCTTC	CASSLGTSKWDEQFF
TRBV7-2	TRBJ2-3	TRBD2	many	TGTGCCAGCAGCGGACTAGCGGGAATAGATACGCAGTATTTT	CASSGLAGIDTQYF
TRBV6-6	TRBJ1-5	-	many	TGTGCCAGCAGTTGGGGAGTGGATCAGCCCCAGCATTTT	CASSWGVDQPQHF
TRBV29-1	TRBJ2-5	-	few	TGCAGCGTTGAAGACTTTACGGGGGCACAAGAGACCCAGTACTTC	CSVEDFTGAQETQYF
TRBV7-3	TRBJ2-1	TRBD2	many	TGTGCCAGCAGCCCGTACCCTAGCGGGGACAATGAGCAGTTCTTC	CASSPYPSGDNEQFF
TRBV18	TRBJ2-4	-	many	TGTGCCAGCTCACCACTCGGGACAGCCAAAAACATTCAGTACTTC	CASSPLGTAKNIQYF
TRBV12-2	TRBJ2-7	-	many	TGTGCAAGTCGCTTACTCAGGGGATCCTACGAGCAGTACTTC	CASRLLRGSYEQYF
TRBV28	TRBJ1-2	-	many	TGTGCCAGTTACGCCCAGGGTTCTAACTATGGCTACACCTTC	CASYAQGSNYGYTF
TRBV29-1	TRBJ1-1	-	-	TGCAGCGTCAGTTACCGTGGGTCTGAAGCTTTCTTT	CSVSYRGSEAFF
TRBV5-5	TRBJ2-5	TRBD2	few	TGTGCCAGCAGCACAGCGGGAGAGGTCCAAGAGACCCAGTACTTC	CASSTAGEVQETQYF
TRBV6-5	TRBJ2-7	-	-	TGTGCCAGCAGTCCAACAGGGAGCTGGTACGAGCAGTACTTC	CASSPTGSWYEQYF
TRBV6-2/TRBV6-3	TRBJ2-1	TRBD2	once	TGTGCCAGCAGTTACGGCGATAGCGGGAGTTCAACCTACAATGAGCAGTTCTTC	CASSYGDSGSSTYNEQFF
TRBV25-1	TRBJ1-2	-	many	TGTGCCAGCAGTGAGTTCGGACAGCTGGGAGGCTATGGCTACACCTTC	CASSEFGQLGGYGYTF
TRBV7-2	TRBJ2-2	-	few	TGTGCCAGCAGCTTAGTAGCTTTGAACACCGGGGAGCTGTTTTTT	CASSLVALNTGELFF
TRBV28	TRBJ2-1	-	many	TGTGCCAGCACCAACGGGGGCTCCCGCTACAATGAGCAGTTCTTC	CASTNGGSRYNEQFF
TRBV11-2	TRBJ1-6	-	many	TGTGCCAGCAGCATGTATAGGGATTCACCCCTCCACTTT	CASSMYRDSPLHF
TRBV5-1	TRBJ2-3	TRBD1	many	TGCGCCAGCAGCGTTGGGGACAGGGGAAGGGATACGCAGTATTTT	CASSVGDRGRDTQYF
TRBV7-6	TRBJ2-3	-	few	TGTGCCAGCAGCTTGGGGGGTGGAGAACCAGATACGCAGTATTTT	CASSLGGGEPDTQYF
TRBV2	TRBJ2-1	-	-	TGTGCCAGCAGTTATTACTCGAGCTCCTACAATGAGCAGTTCTTC	CASSYYSSSYNEQFF
TRBV12-3/TRBV12-4	TRBJ1-3	TRBD1	few	TGTGCCAGCAGCCCCGGGACAGGGAATGGAAACACCATATATTTT	CASSPGTGNGNTIYF
TRBV6-2/TRBV6-3	TRBJ2-1	TRBD2	few	TGTGCCAGCAGTTACTTAACTAGCGGGACCACTGAGCAGTTCTTC	CASSYLTSGTTEQFF
TRBV7-9	TRBJ2-5	TRBD2	few	TGTGCCAGCAGCGCCAAAGCGGGGGGACAAGAGACCCAGTACTTC	CASSAKAGGQETQYF
TRBV11-2	TRBJ2-7	-	few	TGTGCCAGCAGCTTAAGCGGTAGCTTCTACGAGCAGTACTTC	CASSLSGSFYEQYF